Shown below are 21 T cell receptor beta chains from a single sample sequenced in a study of T-cell reconstitution after alpha-beta-depleted transplantation in children. Construction of the TCRbeta library involved unique molecular identifiers. TCRdb ran MiXCR on the PCR reads and lists one entry per CDR3 protein. The data hold around 490,000 distinct CDR3 sequences, with 10% to 12% observed a single time. The source material was PBMCs, mostly from graft donor cells, sampled 180 days after TCRalphabeta/CD19-depleted stem cell transplant. Receptor source: a female patient aged 2 to 10 who had a stem cell transplant for aplastic anemia, so the T cells may come from the graft donor.

The V and J genes are TRBV6-2 or TRBV6-3 and TRBJ2-7; the match to TRBD1 covers 10 bases. The CDR3 consists of 13 residues. Germline V gene sequence: CDR1 MNHEY, CDR2 SVGEGT. J gave up 9 bases and V 3 bases, and 5 bases lay outside the gene matches. The CDR3 loop is CASSYLDRGWQYF. Here the CDR3 DNA reads TGTGCCAGCAGTTATCTGGACAGGGGGTGGCAGTACTTC.

This clonotype was observed a handful of times. The J gene is TRBJ2-5, the V gene TRBV20-1; 7 bases map to TRBD2. The germline CDR1 and CDR2 sequences are DFQATT and SNEGSKA (reference sequence). V lost 6 bases to trimming and J lost 5 bases; unmatched junction nucleotides: 9. CDR3 length equals 13 residues. For the CDR3, the DNA is TGCAGTGCCAGGCCTAGCGGTGGCGAGACCCAGTACTTC. Protein product: CSARPSGGETQYF.

This clonotype appeared a few times. The rearrangement links TRBV11-1 to TRBJ2-5; 8 bases are a match to TRBD2. CDR3 size: 16 residues. Germline CDR1 and CDR2: SGHAT and FQDESV (reference sequence). Trimming removed 7 bases from V and 4 bases from J; junction bases left unmatched: 14. CDR3 in amino acids: CASTVGAGAGSETQYF. CDR3 sequence (DNA): TGTGCCAGCACCGTGGGAGCGGGAGCCGGTTCAGAGACCCAGTACTTC.

V usage is TRBV27 and J usage is TRBJ2-1; 9 nucleotides match TRBD2. Trimming cost V 0 bases and J 4 bases; bases outside gene matches: 4. The CDR3 loop spans 16 amino acids. Germline V lookup: CDR1 MNHEY, CDR2 SMNVEV (reference sequence). The CDR3 DNA reads as TGTGCCAGCAGTTTATCAGTTAGCGGGAGTTACAATGAGCAGTTCTTC. Translated, it gives CASSLSVSGSYNEQFF.

V usage is TRBV15 and J usage is TRBJ1-1; 8 bases fit TRBD1. J was trimmed by 5 bases and V by 2 bases; bases with no gene match: 10. Germline CDR1 is LNHNV and CDR2 is YYDKDF (reference sequence). The CDR3 contains 16 residues. CDR3 sequence (DNA): TGTGCCACCAGCAGACAACCCCCCCAGGGGGCGACTGAAGCTTTCTTT. Translating gives CATSRQPPQGATEAFF.

The CDR3 spells CASSLERWDSGYTF. DNA for the CDR3: TGCGCCAGCAGCTTGGAAAGATGGGACAGCGGCTACACCTTC. The V and J genes are TRBV5-1 and TRBJ1-2; 7 nucleotides align to TRBD1. V was clipped by 0 bases and J by 8 bases; unmatched bases: 7. The germline CDR1 and CDR2 sequences are SGHRS and YFSETQ. This CDR3 contains 14 residues. The entire variable domain, with the rest obtained from reference TRBV5-1 and TRBJ1-2, is as follows: KAGVTQTPRYLIKTRGQQVTLSCSPISGHRSVSWYQQTPGQGLQFLFEYFSETQRNKGNFPGRFSGRQFSNSRSEMNVSTLELGDSALYLCASSLERWDSGYTFGSGTRLTVV.

This clonotype was observed a handful of times. This chain connects TRBV9 to TRBJ2-2; D is ambiguous. V was clipped by 1 base and J by 0 bases, with 10 bases between them. CDR1 and CDR2 from the germline V gene are SGDLS and YYNGEE. CDR3 length: 16 amino acids. The CDR3 DNA reads TGTGCCAGCAGCGTATGGTCTACCACGAACACCGGGGAGCTGTTTTTT. It specifies CASSVWSTTNTGELFF.

The chain couples TRBV6-5 to TRBJ2-1; D may be TRBD2 (6 bases). Germline V gene sequence: CDR1 MNHEY, CDR2 SVGAGI. With 0 bases removed from V and 6 bases from J, the gap between germline ends came to 15 bases. The CDR3 spans 16 residues. The CDR3 protein is CASSYSKGGPLNEQFF. Written as DNA, the CDR3 is TGTGCCAGCAGTTACTCGAAGGGAGGTCCTCTCAATGAGCAGTTCTTC.

The V gene is TRBV20-1, the J gene TRBJ2-1; no reliable D call. The CDR3 consists of 18 residues. Germline CDR1 reads DFQATT; CDR2 reads SNEGSKA (reference sequence). The ends were cut back, 0 bases at V and 0 bases at J, with 18 bases in the middle. As DNA, the CDR3 is TGCAGTGCTAGAGATCTCAGGCTCGGGTTAGACTCCTACAATGAGCAGTTCTTC. It yields the protein CSARDLRLGLDSYNEQFF.

This clonotype has more than one count but fewer than ten. V gene TRBV28 combines with J gene TRBJ2-1; D gene unclear. Trimming pared 7 bases from V and 7 bases from J, leaving 17 bases between. The CDR3 consists of 14 residues. Germline lookup yields CDR1 MDHEN and CDR2 SYDVKM. CDR3 nucleotides: TGTGCCAGCACCCCTCCCCCGGGTCGGAATGAGCAGTTCTTC. Translating gives CASTPPPGRNEQFF.

The J gene is TRBJ2-1, the V gene TRBV11-3; 12 bases align to TRBD2. CDR1 and CDR2 from the germline V gene are SGHNT and YENEEA. The CDR3 is made up of 16 amino acids. After removal of 0 bases from V and 5 bases from J, the junction contained 2 bases not matched to a gene. The DNA of the CDR3 is TGTGCCAGCAGCTTAGATCGACTAGCGGGAGACAATGAGCAGTTCTTC. This encodes CASSLDRLAGDNEQFF.

At least ten counts were recorded for this clonotype. The V call is TRBV12-3 or TRBV12-4, the J call TRBJ2-2; 9 bases match TRBD1. This CDR3 has 16 residues. Trimming cost V 7 bases and J 5 bases; bases outside gene matches: 11. The CDR3 nucleotides read TGTGCCAGCAACCCGGGACAGGGAAAAAGAACCGGGGAGCTGTTTTTT. It translates to CASNPGQGKRTGELFF.

Details on this clonotype: At one boundary the junction diverges from the germline segment, which might be a read error. This chain joins TRBV4-1 and TRBJ2-1, with 8 nucleotides matching TRBD2. The CDR3 length is 17 residues. Germline V lookup: CDR1 MGHRA, CDR2 YSYEKL. The CDR3 DNA follows: TGCGCCAGCAGCCAAGGATATAGCGGGAACCCCCCAGCAGAGCATTTCTTC. It translates to CASSQGYSGNPPAEHFF.

The chain recombines TRBV5-1 with TRBJ2-1; D may be TRBD2 (5 bases). Trimming left V 5 bases short and J 3 bases short, with 15 bases between. The CDR3 extends over 15 amino acids. CDR1 and CDR2 from the germline V gene are SGHRS and YFSETQ. The CDR3 spells CASRKMSGGYNEQFF. Here the CDR3 DNA reads TGCGCCAGCAGGAAGATGAGCGGAGGCTACAATGAGCAGTTCTTC. The full variable domain, rest sourced from reference TRBV5-1 and TRBJ2-1, is KAGVTQTPRYLIKTRGQQVTLSCSPISGHRSVSWYQQTPGQGLQFLFEYFSETQRNKGNFPGRFSGRQFSNSRSEMNVSTLELGDSALYLCASRKMSGGYNEQFFGPGTRLTVL.

At least ten counts were recorded for this clonotype. The V gene is TRBV7-2, the J gene TRBJ2-7, with 10 bases that match TRBD2. The CDR3 extends over 15 amino acids. The germline V gene has CDR1 SGHTA and CDR2 FQGNSA. V trimming: 3 bases; J trimming: 7 bases; junction bases outside the gene matches: 9. DNA of the CDR3: TGTGCCAGCAGCTTGGGACTAGCGCCCGCCGGAGAGCAGTACTTC. Its protein product is CASSLGLAPAGEQYF.

The chain joins TRBV27 to TRBJ2-1, with TRBD2 matching over 8 bases. After removal of 4 bases from V and 8 bases from J, the junction contained 13 bases not matched to a gene. The CDR3 contains 16 residues. CDR1 and CDR2 (germline): MNHEY, SMNVEV (reference sequence). Written as DNA, the CDR3 is TGTGCCAGCAGTTCATCTCAGGGACTAGTGACGGATGAGCAGTTCTTC. Translating gives CASSSSQGLVTDEQFF.

The rearrangement joins TRBV18 to TRBJ2-1, with 8 bases lining up with TRBD2. CDR1 is KGHSH and CDR2 is LQKENI in the germline V gene. J lost 2 bases, V lost 2 bases, and 14 bases had no gene match. The CDR3 contains 19 residues. The CDR3 sequence is CASSPVYGRAHKPYNEQFF. In DNA, the CDR3 is TGTGCCAGCTCACCAGTCTACGGGAGGGCCCACAAACCCTACAATGAGCAGTTCTTC.

The chain combines TRBV7-9 with TRBJ1-2; 8 bases are shared with TRBD1. Germline CDR1 SEHNR, CDR2 FQNEAQ (reference sequence). The CDR3 spans 15 residues. V was pared by 5 bases and J by 6 bases, with 11 bases of the junction left unmatched. In DNA, the CDR3 is TGTGCCAGCAGCGTAACGGGACAGGAGAGGAATGGCTACACCTTC. It translates to CASSVTGQERNGYTF.

This clonotype was counted at least ten times. The chain has TRBV12-3 or TRBV12-4 and TRBJ2-7, with no clear D. The CDR3 totals 16 residues. V dropped 0 bases and J dropped 5 bases, with 17 bases sitting between them. The chain's CDR3 is CASSLAVYGWPDEQYF. In DNA, the CDR3 is TGTGCCAGCAGTTTAGCGGTTTATGGGTGGCCGGACGAGCAGTACTTC.

The chain is built from TRBV4-3 and TRBJ2-7; D not resolved. The CDR3 is 13 residues long. The V end lost 0 bases, the J end lost 3 bases, and 6 bases lay between the germline ends. CDR1 and CDR2 from the germline V gene are LGHNA and YSLEER. This CDR3 reads CASSQDLGYEQYV. The CDR3 nucleotides are TGCGCCAGCAGCCAAGATTTGGGCTACGAGCAGTACGTC.

This clonotype has more than one count but fewer than ten. The chain carries TRBV14 and TRBJ1-1; tentative D call: TRBD1 (5 bases). With 1 base removed from V and 5 bases from J, the gap between germline ends came to 11 bases. CDR3 length equals 14 residues. Looked up from germline, CDR1 is SGHDN and CDR2 is FVKESK. For the CDR3, the DNA is TGTGCCAGCAGCCAAGTGAGGGGAGGAACTGAAGCTTTCTTT. As protein: CASSQVRGGTEAFF.